This is a list of T cell receptor beta chains from one sample in a study of T cells expressing NK-cell markers. TCRdb re-called the 5' RACE reads; every CDR3 protein appears as one record, without DNA. This specimen shows about 160,000 distinct CDR3 sequences; the ten leading clones hold 18%. The source material was blood T cells: a sorted CD56 or NKG2C T cell subset, CD4+ or CD8+ T cells, or bulk PBMC T cells (not recorded which). These receptors were obtained from a woman aged 18-70 years in good health. CDR3s include the opening cysteine and the closing phenylalanine or tryptophan.

V: TRBV3-1
J: TRBJ1-1
CDR3: CASSQVGTRNTEAFF

V: TRBV20-1
J: TRBJ2-1
CDR3: CSAREGGGTNNEQFF

V: TRBV24-1
J: TRBJ2-4
CDR3: CATSDPTGTKNIQYF

V: TRBV6-1
J: TRBJ1-5
CDR3: CASSRTANQPQHF

V: TRBV7-2
J: TRBJ2-5
CDR3: CASSPRPLSVQETQYF

V: TRBV28
J: TRBJ1-2
CDR3: CASRLGQGALVYGYTF

V: TRBV2
J: TRBJ2-1
CDR3: CASSLLERNEQFF

V: TRBV7-2
J: TRBJ2-7
CDR3: CASSRRTSGSEGYEQYF

V: TRBV7-3
J: TRBJ2-5
CDR3: CASSLRGGGAEETQYF

V: TRBV5-1
J: TRBJ2-3
CDR3: CASSLQVTTDTQYF

V: TRBV6-1
J: TRBJ2-7
CDR3: CASKLSGQGIYEQYF

V: TRBV5-6
J: TRBJ2-2
CDR3: CASSHVPGRGYTGELFF

V: TRBV24-1
J: TRBJ2-1
CDR3: CATSDSRQGARRDEQFF

V: TRBV5-1
J: TRBJ2-7
CDR3: CASIRGQSTYEQYF

V: TRBV10-2
J: TRBJ2-2
CDR3: CASSERQGGIGELFF

V: TRBV7-9
J: TRBJ2-7
CDR3: CASSERQTNPYEQYF

V: TRBV7-7
J: TRBJ2-2
CDR3: CASSAGRGNTGELFF

V: TRBV12-3/TRBV12-4
J: TRBJ1-4
CDR3: CASSSYRGEKLFF

V: TRBV6-5
J: TRBJ2-1
CDR3: CASSYFLGTGFYNEQFF

V: TRBV7-8
J: TRBJ2-7
CDR3: CASSLYLPYEQYF

V: TRBV3-1
J: TRBJ2-2
CDR3: CASSPRRVNTGELFF

V: TRBV5-5
J: TRBJ2-1
CDR3: CASSWGQGTFNEQFF

V: TRBV7-8
J: TRBJ2-5
CDR3: CASSLVDYTNQETQYF

V: TRBV6-1
J: TRBJ2-3
CDR3: CASSEQGNTQYF

V: TRBV20-1
J: TRBJ2-4
CDR3: CSASADHVAKNIQYF

V: TRBV14
J: TRBJ1-1
CDR3: CASSQARQAEAFF

V: TRBV12-3/TRBV12-4
J: TRBJ1-3
CDR3: CASSARGWVTGNTIYF

V: TRBV4-2
J: TRBJ2-4
CDR3: CASSQDGADKNIQYF

V: TRBV11-1
J: TRBJ1-2
CDR3: CASSPTPTGTGEGANYGYTF

V: TRBV3-1
J: TRBJ2-1
CDR3: CASNQGAYNEQFF

V: TRBV2
J: TRBJ2-1
CDR3: CASRDPSEQFF

V: TRBV20-1
J: TRBJ1-6
CDR3: CSAPRTLQGAPLHF

V: TRBV20-1
J: TRBJ2-7
CDR3: CSARVGSANEQYF

V: TRBV20-1
J: TRBJ1-5
CDR3: CSARDGQGGYGPQHF

V: TRBV20-1
J: TRBJ2-1
CDR3: CSARKSRGLSSYNEQFF

V: TRBV4-1
J: TRBJ2-1
CDR3: CASSPRLKSSYNEQFF

V: TRBV24-1
J: TRBJ2-3
CDR3: CATSDPQTSDTQYF

V: TRBV6-1
J: TRBJ1-3
CDR3: CASRVSRQVSGNTIYF

V: TRBV3-1
J: TRBJ2-7
CDR3: CASSHLAGPLNEQYF

V: TRBV4-1
J: TRBJ1-5
CDR3: CASSQGTSNNQPQHF

V: TRBV2
J: TRBJ2-6
CDR3: CASNEGYGANVLTF

V: TRBV20-1
J: TRBJ2-7
CDR3: CSARYTTYEQYF

V: TRBV7-9
J: TRBJ1-1
CDR3: CASSLATQAFF

V: TRBV7-2
J: TRBJ2-1
CDR3: CASSLVDGPYNEQFF

V: TRBV5-1
J: TRBJ2-3
CDR3: CASSLGGTHSSDTQYF

V: TRBV3-1
J: TRBJ2-6
CDR3: CASSQESEGPGANVLTF

V: TRBV14
J: TRBJ2-2
CDR3: CASSLIPTGELFF

V: TRBV29-1
J: TRBJ2-6
CDR3: CSVVGQGDGANVLTF

V: TRBV7-3
J: TRBJ2-5
CDR3: CASSSPTSGIETQYF

V: TRBV11-2
J: TRBJ1-6
CDR3: CASSLEWAGGFSPLHF

V: TRBV5-1
J: TRBJ2-3
CDR3: CASSLGIASTDTQYF

V: TRBV11-2
J: TRBJ1-2
CDR3: CASSSGSIYGYTF

V: TRBV7-3
J: TRBJ2-5
CDR3: CASSLMQGAQETQYF

V: TRBV5-6
J: TRBJ2-2
CDR3: CASSLLAVNLDTGELFF

V: TRBV7-7
J: TRBJ2-3
CDR3: CASSLGTSGGAGTDTQYF